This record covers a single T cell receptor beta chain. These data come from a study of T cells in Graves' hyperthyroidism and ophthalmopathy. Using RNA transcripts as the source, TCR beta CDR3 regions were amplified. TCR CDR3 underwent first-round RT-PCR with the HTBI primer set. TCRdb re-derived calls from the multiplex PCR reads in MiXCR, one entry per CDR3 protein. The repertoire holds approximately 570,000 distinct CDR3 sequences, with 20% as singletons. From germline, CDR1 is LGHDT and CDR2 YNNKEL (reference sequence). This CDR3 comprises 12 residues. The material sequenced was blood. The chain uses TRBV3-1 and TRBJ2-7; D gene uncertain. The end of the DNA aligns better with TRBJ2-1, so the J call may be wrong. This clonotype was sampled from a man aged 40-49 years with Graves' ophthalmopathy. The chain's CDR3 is CASSQASYEQFF. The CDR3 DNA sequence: TGTGCCAGCAGCCAAGCCTCTTACGAGCAGTTCTTC.